This record covers a single TCR beta chain. This clonotype was detected ten times or more. This clone's antigen is unknown. No base qualities exist here, and no much larger clone lies one base off it. This specimen belongs to a study of T cells in Graves' hyperthyroidism and ophthalmopathy (dated by TCRdb to the late 2010s). Regarding the study in general: Peripheral blood was sampled at the time of initial diagnosis, prior to any treatment. A discovery cohort of roughly 96 patients, 43 with Graves' ophthalmopathy and 55 to 60 with stable Graves' hyperthyroidism, was used to find distinguishing TCR V-J signatures. In addition, the study compared T-cell repertoires in thyroid tissue and in blood from several Graves' hyperthyroidism patients. Prospective prediction of ophthalmopathy was tested in an independent validation cohort of 18 to 20 hyperthyroidism patients and some 17 patients who later progressed to ophthalmopathy. After blood sampling, hyperthyroidism patients were treated with methimazole at a starting dose of 30 mg daily, and ophthalmopathy patients were treated with high-dose intravenous methylprednisolone. The 100 discovery patients were divided at random into training and test sets in a 7:3 ratio. TCR Vbeta CDR3 sequencing of approximately 140 peripheral blood samples (approximately 44 ophthalmopathy, about 74 hyperthyroidism and around 17 progressor patients) is reported in the paper. Results and caveats for the whole study, not just this receptor: No statistical method was used to fix the sample size in advance, and group allocation was not hidden from the investigators. A model built on a 13 V-J signature distinguished ophthalmopathy from stable hyperthyroidism, reaching roughly 88% sensitivity and around 82% specificity in cross-validation and 80%/75% in testing. Most expanded thyroid clonotypes (frequency above 0.001) were also detected in blood, a finding suggesting that blood repertoires may reflect thyroid immune responses. In validation, progression to ophthalmopathy was predicted by the model with 70% to 71% sensitivity and just over 72% specificity, a median of about 6 months before onset.

CDR3 length: 12 amino acids, cysteine to phenylalanine. Only the CDR3 region is kept as DNA, spanning 36 bases read in frame from base 1. CDR1 and CDR2 are drawn from the germline V gene (reference sequence): DFQATT, SNEGSKA. Trimming takes 1 base from V and 8 bases from J, and the germline ends sit 11 bases apart. TCR beta CDR3 regions were amplified from RNA transcripts. The first round of RT-PCR for the TCR CDR3 was performed with the HTBI primer set and the Qiagen OneStep RT-PCR kit. Libraries were constructed in a second round of multiplex PCR, after which size selection and purification were performed. The libraries were sequenced on an Illumina HiSeq2000 using paired-end 100 bp reads. Under the source paper's analysis protocol: SOAPnuke was used to process the raw data, throwing out any read that contained adapters or uncalled bases, had a mean Phred below 15, or lacked an exact constant-primer or identifier match. High-quality paired reads were merged using COPE v1.2.5, and each unique nucleotide sequence was defined as a clonotype. MiTCR v1.1 was used to align the clonotypes against IMGT TRBV, TRBD and TRBJ reference segments. Only V-J combinations with frequency above 0.0001, covering approximately 99% of repertoires, were analysed. A TCS score was defined as the ratio between F50 (clonal expansion) and ExV (chaos), using BLOSUM62-based TCRdist between CDR3 peptides within each V-J. Welch's t-statistics and random forest reduced roughly 540 V-J features to about 12, which were used in a naive Bayes classifier (R e1071). The public reads were quality trimmed at Q25 with fastp and then assembled into clones with MiXCR by TCRdb, keeping productive beta chains. Every CDR3 protein is listed once, alongside the most common genes and DNA of its rows. The V and J calls shown here were made by TCRdb, not taken from the authors' results. The sample profile shows about 420,000 distinct CDR3 sequences; about 15% of them were found once. The biggest ten clones account for around an eighth of the sample.

Graves' hyperthyroidism was defined as stable when no progression to ophthalmopathy occurred over 18 months of follow-up. Hyperthyroidism patients were newly diagnosed, had a disease duration of under 2 months, and were aged 18 to 65 years. Exclusion was applied to patients with uncontrolled infections, other autoimmune diseases, pregnancy or lactation. Diagnoses relied on clinical symptoms, serum thyroxine and TRAb, thyroid ultrasound and orbital computed tomography. PBMCs were separated from approximately 9.9 ml of fresh peripheral blood using Ficoll-Paque density gradient centrifugation. Total RNA was extracted using Trizol reagent, and RNA quality was assessed on an Agilent 2100 Bioanalyzer.

Sequenced sample: blood. The rearrangement joined TRBV20-1 to TRBJ1-2, with the D gene uncertain. The TCR sequence derives from a woman aged 18-35 years with Graves' hyperthyroidism. The nucleotide sequence reads as follows: TGCAGTGCTAGAGTCTCCGGGTCCGGCTACACCTTC. It specifies CSARVSGSGYTF.